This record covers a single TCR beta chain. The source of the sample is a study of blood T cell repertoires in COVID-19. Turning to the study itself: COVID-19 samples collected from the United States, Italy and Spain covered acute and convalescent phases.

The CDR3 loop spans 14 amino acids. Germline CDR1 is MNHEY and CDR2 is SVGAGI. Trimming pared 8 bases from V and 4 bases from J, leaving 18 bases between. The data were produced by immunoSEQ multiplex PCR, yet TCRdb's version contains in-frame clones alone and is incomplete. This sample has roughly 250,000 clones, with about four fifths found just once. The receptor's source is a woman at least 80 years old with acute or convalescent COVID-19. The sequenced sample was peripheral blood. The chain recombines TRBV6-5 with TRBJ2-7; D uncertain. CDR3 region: CASSETDEFYEQYF. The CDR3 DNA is TGTGCCAGCTCCGAGACTGACGAATTTTACGAGCAGTACTTC.